These 26 T cell receptor beta chains originate from one sample sequenced in a study of blood T cell repertoires in COVID-19 (dated by TCRdb to the early 2020s). Library construction relied on the immunoSEQ multiplex PCR assay. TCRdb retrieved this table from immuneACCESS and kept in-frame rearrangements only. Not all clones are present; in checked studies, unresolved V genes account for under half, and no reason is known for the remainder. The sample records more than 150,000 clones, approximately 90% of which are singletons. The top ten clonotypes cover about 0.98% of the sample. Sequenced sample: peripheral blood. These receptors came from a man aged 18 to 35 with acute or convalescent COVID-19.

This chain links TRBV3-1 (or the pseudogene TRBV3-2) with TRBJ1-6; D is unresolved. Germline values: CDR1 LGHDT, CDR2 YNNKEL (reference sequence). Trimming left V 1 base short and J 7 bases short, with 11 bases between. There are 15 residues in the CDR3. The CDR3 coding sequence is TGTGCCAGCAGCCAAGTGCGGAGGGCGAATTCACCCCTCCACTTT. Its translation: CASSQVRRANSPLHF.

The chain uses TRBV5-6 and TRBJ2-5; tentatively, D is TRBD1 (6 bases). Per germline, CDR1 SGHDT and CDR2 YYEEEE. The CDR3 runs 14 residues. V gave up 0 bases and J gave up 4 bases, with 10 bases separating them. The CDR3 sequence is CASSLANRVETQYF. The CDR3 DNA is TGTGCCAGCAGCTTGGCCAACAGGGTAGAGACCCAGTACTTC.

This rearrangement joins TRBV30 to TRBJ1-2, with a weak D call TRBD1 (6 bases). Germline loops: CDR1 GTSNPN, CDR2 SVGIG (reference sequence). The length of the CDR3 is 13 residues. V gave up 2 bases and J gave up 6 bases, with 13 bases separating them. CDR3 DNA sequence: TGTGCCTGGAGTATGACAGGTATCGATGGCTACACCTTC. Protein sequence: CAWSMTGIDGYTF.

The chain is built from TRBV27 and TRBJ1-3; D is uncertain. The ends were cut back, 8 bases at V and 0 bases at J, with 5 bases in the middle. This CDR3 has 12 residues. Germline lookup yields CDR1 MNHEY and CDR2 SMNVEV (reference sequence). CDR3 region: CASGFSGNTIYF. The CDR3, as DNA: TGTGCCAGCGGCTTCTCTGGAAACACCATATATTTT.

The gene calls are TRBV5-1 and TRBJ1-1; 7 nucleotides agree with TRBD1. CDR3 size: 12 residues. The V gene end was trimmed by 0 bases and the J gene end by 7 bases; junction bases not matched to a gene: 0. Germline-derived CDR1 and CDR2 are SGHRS and YFSETQ. CDR3: CASSLGTGEAFF. Written as DNA, the CDR3 is TGCGCCAGCAGCTTGGGGACAGGTGAAGCTTTCTTT. The full variable domain, in which reference TRBV5-1 and TRBJ1-1 provide the parts outside the CDR3, is KAGVTQTPRYLIKTRGQQVTLSCSPISGHRSVSWYQQTPGQGLQFLFEYFSETQRNKGNFPGRFSGRQFSNSRSEMNVSTLELGDSALYLCASSLGTGEAFFGQGTRLTVV.

This clone was picked up a small number of times. The V gene is TRBV2, the J gene TRBJ1-1; TRBD1 aligns across 8 bases. CDR1 SNHLY and CDR2 FYNNEI come from the germline V gene. J gave up 2 bases and V 1 base, and 9 bases lay outside the gene matches. The CDR3 is made up of 17 amino acids. CDR3 amino acids: CASSEDRQGPTNTEAFF. The CDR3 nucleotides are TGTGCCAGCAGTGAAGATCGACAGGGGCCAACCAACACTGAAGCTTTCTTT.

This chain connects TRBV30 to TRBJ1-1; 7 bases are shared with TRBD1. V was clipped by 4 bases and J by 4 bases; unmatched bases: 6. There are 13 residues in the CDR3. Germline CDR1 reads GTSNPN; CDR2 reads SVGIG (reference sequence). CDR3 loop: CAWNTGVGTEAFF. As DNA, the CDR3 is TGTGCCTGGAACACAGGGGTCGGCACTGAAGCTTTCTTT.

The chain links TRBV20-1 to TRBJ1-3; the D is unclear. Germline V gene data show CDR1 as DFQATT and CDR2 as SNEGSKA (reference sequence). The CDR3 loop spans 14 amino acids. With 3 bases removed from V and 2 bases from J, the gap between germline ends came to 11 bases. CDR3 in DNA: TGCAGTGCTAGTCGGGGTTACGCTGGAAACACCATATATTTT. Translation: CSASRGYAGNTIYF.

The chain joins TRBV29-1 to TRBJ2-1; 7 bases fit TRBD1. J lost 9 bases, V lost 8 bases, and 19 bases had no gene match. Germline V lookup: CDR1 SQVTM, CDR2 ANQGSEA. The CDR3 contains 15 residues. The CDR3 is CSPEITGTALGEQFF. CDR3 DNA: TGCAGCCCCGAAATCACCGGGACAGCCCTCGGTGAGCAGTTCTTC.

V usage is TRBV7-3 and J usage is TRBJ2-2, with TRBD1 matching 10 bases. Germline CDR1 reads SGHTA; CDR2 reads FQGTGA. The CDR3 has 17 amino acids. V lost 2 bases to trimming and J lost 5 bases; unmatched junction nucleotides: 8. The CDR3 spells CASSLPPGQGRTGELFF. CDR3 DNA sequence: TGTGCCAGCAGCTTACCCCCGGGACAGGGGAGAACCGGGGAGCTGTTTTTT.

This clone has only one observation. The gene calls are TRBV5-1 and TRBJ2-1; 8 bases align to TRBD2. CDR3 length: 16 residues. J was trimmed by 1 base and V by 0 bases; bases with no gene match: 3. Per germline, CDR1 SGHRS and CDR2 YFSETQ. The CDR3 region has the DNA TGCGCCAGCAGCTTGGAACTAGCGGTTTCCTACAATGAGCAGTTCTTC. The encoded protein is CASSLELAVSYNEQFF.

The chain links TRBV18 to TRBJ1-4; D is unresolved. The CDR3 covers 13 residues. V lost 2 bases to trimming and J lost 5 bases, with 6 bases between them. Germline loops: CDR1 KGHSH, CDR2 LQKENI. The CDR3 nucleotides are TGTGCCAGCTCACCAACCACAAATGAAAAACTGTTTTTT. Translation gives CASSPTTNEKLFF.

V gene TRBV19 combines with J gene TRBJ1-2; 7 bases map to TRBD1. Germline CDR1 and CDR2: LNHDA and SQIVND (reference sequence). The CDR3 is 15 amino acids. V was clipped by 3 bases and J by 4 bases; unmatched bases: 8. The CDR3 spells CASSIRTGLLYGYTF. The CDR3, as DNA: TGTGCCAGTAGTATTCGGACAGGATTACTCTATGGCTACACCTTC.

This chain uses TRBV7-8 with TRBJ2-4; D unclear. The ends were cut back, 1 base at V and 0 bases at J, with 4 bases in the middle. Germline V gene lookup returns CDR1 SGHVS and CDR2 FQNEAQ. The CDR3 is made up of 14 amino acids. The CDR3 DNA reads TGTGCCAGCAGCTTAGTACTAGCCAAAAACATTCAGTACTTC. This gives the protein CASSLVLAKNIQYF. Supplemented by reference TRBV7-8 and TRBJ2-4, the full variable domain reads GAGVSQSPRYKVAKRGQDVALRCDPISGHVSLFWYQQALGQGPEFLTYFQNEAQLDKSGLPSDRFFAERPEGSVSTLKIQRTQQEDSAVYLCASSLVLAKNIQYFGAGTRLSVL.

The chain uses TRBV11-2 and TRBJ1-1; D gene unclear. The V and J ends lost 6 bases and 0 bases respectively, with 11 bases between them. This CDR3 contains 14 residues. Germline V CDR1 and CDR2: SGHAT, FQNNGV. The CDR3: CASSLNTLNTEAFF. CDR3 coding DNA: TGTGCCAGCAGTTTAAACACCTTGAACACTGAAGCTTTCTTT.

The chain has TRBV14 and TRBJ2-7, with 7 bases matching TRBD1. The CDR3 is 15 residues long. V shed 3 bases, J shed 1 base, and the junction held 6 bases outside the gene matches. CDR1 and CDR2 from the germline V gene are SGHDN and FVKESK. This CDR3 is CASSQTGTESYEQYV. The CDR3 bases are TGTGCCAGCAGCCAGACCGGGACAGAATCCTACGAGCAGTACGTC.

With respect to this clone: Compared with germline, one end of the junction differs, possibly owing to a read error. V and J are TRBV7-8 and TRBJ2-1; 8 bases match TRBD2. Germline CDR1 reads SGHVS; CDR2 reads FQNEAQ. The CDR3 runs to 15 residues. The CDR3: CASSPTRGGHNKQFF. The CDR3 DNA reads as TGTGCCAGCAGCCCCACCCGGGGGGGCCACAATAAGCAGTTCTTC.

V usage is TRBV18 and J usage is TRBJ1-1; D is ambiguous. The CDR3 runs to 11 residues. The ends were cut back, 8 bases at V and 1 base at J, with 5 bases in the middle. The germline V gene encodes CDR1 KGHSH and CDR2 LQKENI. Here the CDR3 reads CASRGNTEAFF. The CDR3 DNA follows: TGTGCCAGCCGGGGGAACACTGAAGCTTTCTTT.

The rearrangement uses TRBV7-8 and TRBJ1-4, with a weak D call TRBD1 (6 bases). Per the germline V gene, CDR1 is SGHVS and CDR2 is FQNEAQ. V dropped 6 bases and J dropped 7 bases, with 12 bases sitting between them. The CDR3 contains 13 residues. The CDR3 protein is CASRLQGSEKLFF. CDR3 bases: TGTGCCAGCAGATTACAGGGTAGTGAAAAACTGTTTTTT.

The chain has TRBV7-3 and TRBJ2-2, with D hard to call. This CDR3 is 12 amino acids long. The V and J ends lost 5 bases and 6 bases respectively, with 7 bases between them. Germline CDR1 SGHTA, CDR2 FQGTGA. As DNA, the CDR3 is TGTGCCAGCAGCGCCCGGGCCGGGGAGCTGTTTTTT. It translates to CASSARAGELFF.

This sequence joins TRBV5-1 and TRBJ2-3; TRBD1 might be the D (6 bases). The CDR3 has 15 amino acids. Looked up from germline, CDR1 is SGHRS and CDR2 is YFSETQ. V lost 4 bases, J lost 2 bases, and 14 bases lay in between. The CDR3: CASSLLTGDTDTQYF. CDR3 DNA: TGCGCCAGCAGCCTCCTGACAGGTGACACAGATACGCAGTATTTT.

In this sample, this clone turned up once. V is TRBV7-6 and J is TRBJ1-3; TRBD1 might be the D (5 bases). With 5 bases removed from V and 0 bases from J, the gap between germline ends came to 17 bases. The CDR3 is 17 residues long. CDR1 is SGHVS, CDR2 FNYEAQ, per germline. The DNA of the CDR3 is TGTGCCAGCAGCCGCGGAGGGGCAGGACTCTCTGGAAACACCATATATTTT. Translated: CASSRGGAGLSGNTIYF.

CDR3 amino acids: CASSDRFRHTQYF. DNA for the CDR3: TGTGCCAGCAGCGACAGATTCCGGCATACGCAGTATTTT. V is TRBV7-2 and J is TRBJ2-3, with D possibly matching TRBD1 (5 bases). V lost 5 bases to trimming and J lost 7 bases, with 13 bases between them. This CDR3 contains 13 residues. CDR1 is SGHTA and CDR2 is FQGNSA in the germline V gene. The full variable domain, its missing parts supplied by reference TRBV7-2 and TRBJ2-3, is GAGVSQSPSNKVTEKGKDVELRCDPISGHTALYWYRQSLGQGLEFLIYFQGNSAPDKSGLPSDRFSAERTGGSVSTLTIQRTQQEDSAVYLCASSDRFRHTQYFGPGTRLTVL.

The rearrangement uses TRBV5-4 and TRBJ1-2; D may be TRBD1 (6 bases). The CDR3 spans 16 residues. V lost 4 bases and J lost 2, with 18 bases in between. CDR1 SGHNT and CDR2 YYREEE come from the germline V gene (reference sequence). This chain's CDR3 is CASSRGTSFANYGYTF. As DNA, the CDR3 is TGTGCCAGCAGCAGGGGGACGTCATTCGCGAACTATGGCTACACCTTC.

The chain uses TRBV4-1 and TRBJ2-6; TRBD1 might be the D (6 bases). Trimming removed 0 bases at V and 0 bases at J, with 21 bases between. The length of the CDR3 is 21 residues. The germline V gene encodes CDR1 MGHRA and CDR2 YSYEKL. The CDR3 DNA reads as TGCGCCAGCAGCCAAGATCAATTGGGGGCAGAAGAAATCTCTGGGGCCAACGTCCTGACTTTC. It translates to CASSQDQLGAEEISGANVLTF.

The rearrangement uses TRBV9 and TRBJ2-1, with D perhaps matching TRBD2 (5 bases). The length of the CDR3 is 16 residues. Per the germline V gene, CDR1 is SGDLS and CDR2 is YYNGEE. V dropped 3 bases and J dropped 9 bases, with 22 bases sitting between them. The CDR3 sequence is CASSALTSLGHGEQFF. CDR3 nucleotides: TGTGCCAGCAGCGCCCTTACTAGTCTCGGCCATGGTGAGCAGTTCTTC.